This is a list of T cell receptor beta chains from one sample in a study of blood T cell repertoires in COVID-19. Data came from immunoSEQ multiplex PCR; TCRdb stores just in-frame clones and leaves some out. The repertoire holds about 95,000 clones, 80% to 90% seen once, with roughly 4.8% in the top ten. The sample consisted of peripheral blood. These receptors were collected from a man of 80 years or more with COVID-19, enrolled during active disease. CDR3s include the opening cysteine and the closing phenylalanine or tryptophan. A D gene is named only where the DNA matches it firmly. The size field is filled for only some rows; it gives once, few, many or a size class.

cdr3_aa cdr3_nt j_call d_call clone_size v_call
CASTRGLQDYGYTF TGTGCCAGTACCAGGGGCCTGCAGGACTATGGCTACACCTTC TRBJ1-2 NA NA TRBV19
CSASNGASNQPQHF TGCAGTGCTAGTAACGGAGCAAGCAATCAGCCCCAGCATTTT TRBJ1-5 NA NA TRBV20-1
CASSRGRGAETQYF TGTGCCAGCAGCCGCGGGAGGGGGGCGGAGACCCAGTACTTC TRBJ2-5 TRBD2 NA TRBV7-8
CAISESGSGGGNEQFF TGTGCCATCAGTGAGTCGGGTTCAGGGGGCGGGAATGAGCAGTTCTTC TRBJ2-1 TRBD1 once TRBV10-3
CASSVTPRGSYEQYF TGTGCCAGCAGCGTAACCCCCAGGGGGTCCTACGAGCAGTACTTC TRBJ2-7 TRBD1 NA TRBV9
CASSLDAGFNEQFF TGTGCCAGCAGCTTAGATGCAGGGTTCAATGAGCAGTTCTTC TRBJ2-1 NA NA TRBV11-3
CAWSVSFSRGAYGYTF TGTGCCTGGAGTGTAAGCTTCTCTCGGGGGGCCTATGGCTACACCTTC TRBJ1-2 NA NA TRBV30
CASSQGLDSPLHF TGTGCCAGCAGCCAGGGGCTTGATTCACCCCTCCACTTT TRBJ1-6 NA few TRBV6-6
CATSRVSTGERETQYF TGTGCCACCAGCAGAGTCTCGACAGGGGAGCGGGAGACCCAGTACTTC TRBJ2-5 TRBD1 NA TRBV15
CASSFGNSPLHF TGTGCCAGCAGTTTCGGTAATTCACCCCTCCACTTT TRBJ1-6 NA NA TRBV28
CASSNPHRGSEKLFF TGTGCCAGTAGTAATCCCCACAGGGGAAGTGAAAAACTGTTTTTT TRBJ1-4 TRBD1 NA TRBV19
CASSRGLALNNEQFF TGCGCCAGCAGCCGTGGACTAGCCCTAAACAATGAGCAGTTCTTC TRBJ2-1 TRBD2 NA TRBV4-1
CSVDSFRDEQFF TGCAGCGTGGATAGCTTTCGAGATGAGCAGTTCTTC TRBJ2-1 NA NA TRBV29-1
CASSLISPGGSGGATEQYF TGTGCCAGCAGCTTAATTAGTCCGGGAGGTAGCGGGGGGGCCACCGAGCAGTACTTC TRBJ2-7 TRBD2 NA TRBV7-2
CASSLVLGGVSYEQYF TGTGCCAGCAGCTTAGTCCTAGGGGGGGTCTCCTACGAGCAGTACTTC TRBJ2-7 NA NA TRBV7-9
CASSQSGQGASYEQYF TGTGCCAGCAGCCAAAGTGGACAGGGGGCATCCTACGAGCAGTACTTC TRBJ2-7 TRBD1 NA TRBV3-1/TRBV3-2
CASRSDRGPYEQYF TGTGCCAGCAGGTCAGACAGGGGGCCCTACGAGCAGTACTTC TRBJ2-7 TRBD1 NA TRBV6-5
CASSPPGQGAFNEKLFF TGTGCCAGCAGCCCACCGGGACAGGGGGCCTTTAATGAAAAACTGTTTTTT TRBJ1-4 TRBD1 NA TRBV7-2
CASSIFPRSSSPNNEQFF TGTGCCAGCAGCATATTTCCACGATCTAGCTCACCTAACAATGAGCAGTTCTTC TRBJ2-1 NA NA TRBV28
CASSFSGDHTDTQYF TGCGCCAGCAGCTTTAGCGGGGACCACACAGATACGCAGTATTTT TRBJ2-3 TRBD2 NA TRBV5-1
CASVSGGIETQYF TGTGCCAGCGTGAGCGGGGGGATTGAGACCCAGTACTTC TRBJ2-5 TRBD2 NA TRBV7-9
CASSHRVATNEKLFF TGTGCCAGCAGCCATCGGGTAGCAACTAATGAAAAACTGTTTTTT TRBJ1-4 NA NA TRBV3-1/TRBV3-2
CASSYWDRSNTEAFF TGTGCCAGCAGTTACTGGGACAGGAGTAACACTGAAGCTTTCTTT TRBJ1-1 TRBD1 NA TRBV7-9
CASSMYLAGENEQFF TGTGCCAGTAGTATGTACCTAGCGGGGGAAAATGAGCAGTTCTTC TRBJ2-1 TRBD2 NA TRBV19
CATSRTGGTNTGELFF TGTGCCACCAGCAGAACAGGGGGCACGAACACCGGGGAGCTGTTTTTT TRBJ2-2 TRBD1 NA TRBV24-1
CASTQRTGSGSPLHF TGTGCCAGTACCCAAAGGACAGGGTCGGGATCACCCCTCCACTTT TRBJ1-6 TRBD1 NA TRBV19
CASSITGPTLGGYEQYF TGTGCCAGCAGCATCACCGGGCCCACACTTGGGGGGTACGAGCAGTACTTC TRBJ2-7 NA once TRBV7-8
CASSPGLAAYEQYF TGTGCCAGCAGTCCGGGACTAGCTGCTTACGAGCAGTACTTC TRBJ2-7 TRBD2 NA TRBV6-5
CASRQGAVYF TGTGCCAGCCGACAGGGAGCCGTGTACTTC TRBJ2-7 TRBD1 NA TRBV6-5
CAISGRTGGGIRGSTEAFF TGTGCCATCAGTGGCCGGACGGGAGGGGGCATAAGGGGGAGCACTGAAGCTTTCTTT TRBJ1-1 TRBD1 NA TRBV10-3
CASSQGPGSSYEQYF TGTGCCAGCAGCCAAGGCCCCGGTAGCTCCTACGAGCAGTACTTC TRBJ2-7 NA NA TRBV4-2
CASSLNRAGETQYF TGTGCCAGCAGCTTAAACCGGGCGGGAGAGACCCAGTACTTC TRBJ2-5 NA NA TRBV7-2
CSAPLAFEAFF TGCAGTGCCCCGTTGGCTTTTGAAGCTTTCTTT TRBJ1-1 NA NA TRBV20-1
CASSRTGGADQPQHF TGTGCCAGCTCACGGACAGGGGGCGCAGATCAGCCCCAGCATTTT TRBJ1-5 TRBD1 NA TRBV18
CASSLQDAGEQFF TGTGCCAGCAGCTTACAAGATGCGGGTGAGCAGTTCTTC TRBJ2-1 NA NA TRBV7-2
CASSIGTSGIYEQYF TGTGCCAGTAGTATCGGGACTAGCGGGATATACGAGCAGTACTTC TRBJ2-7 TRBD2 NA TRBV19
CASSPPVTGTDTQYF TGTGCCAGCTCACCACCGGTTACAGGGACAGATACGCAGTATTTT TRBJ2-3 NA NA TRBV18
CASSKGQDQETQYF TGCGCCAGCAGTAAGGGACAGGATCAAGAGACCCAGTACTTC TRBJ2-5 TRBD1 NA TRBV5-1
CASSLSGAGTQYF TGTGCCAGCAGCTTGAGCGGGGCGGGGACCCAGTACTTC TRBJ2-5 TRBD2 NA TRBV7-2
CASQEGSNTDTQYF TGTGCCAGTCAGGAGGGGTCAAACACAGATACGCAGTATTTT TRBJ2-3 NA once TRBV7-3
CASSQEAPGYGYTF TGCGCCAGCAGCCAAGAGGCGCCGGGCTATGGCTACACCTTC TRBJ1-2 NA NA TRBV4-3
CASSERGQQTYNEQFF TGTGCCAGCAGTGAAAGGGGGCAGCAGACTTACAATGAGCAGTTCTTC TRBJ2-1 TRBD1 NA TRBV2
CAWTDSLNEKLFF TGTGCCTGGACTGACAGCCTAAATGAAAAACTGTTTTTT TRBJ1-4 NA NA TRBV30
CASSIVRTGLNEQFF TGTGCCAGTAGTATTGTGAGGACAGGGCTGAATGAGCAGTTCTTC TRBJ2-1 TRBD1 NA TRBV19
CASSASGGSYNEQFF TGTGCCAGCAGCGCCAGCGGAGGCTCCTACAATGAGCAGTTCTTC TRBJ2-1 NA NA TRBV9